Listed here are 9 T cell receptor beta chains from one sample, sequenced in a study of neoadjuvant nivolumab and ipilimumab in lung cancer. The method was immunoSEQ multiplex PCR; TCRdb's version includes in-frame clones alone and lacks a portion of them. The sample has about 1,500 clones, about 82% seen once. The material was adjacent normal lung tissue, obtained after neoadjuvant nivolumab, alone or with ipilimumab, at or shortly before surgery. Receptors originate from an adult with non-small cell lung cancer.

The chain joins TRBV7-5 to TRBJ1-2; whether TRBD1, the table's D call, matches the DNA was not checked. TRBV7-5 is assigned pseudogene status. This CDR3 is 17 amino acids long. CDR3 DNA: TGTGTCAGAAGCTCGAACGATACCGGGACAGGGCCCTATGGCTACACCTTC. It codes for CVRSSNDTGTGPYGYTF.

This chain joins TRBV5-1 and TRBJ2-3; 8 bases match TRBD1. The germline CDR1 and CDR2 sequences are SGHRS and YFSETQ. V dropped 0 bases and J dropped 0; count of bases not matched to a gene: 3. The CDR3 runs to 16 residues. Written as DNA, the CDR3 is TGCGCCAGCAGCTTGGTTCAGGGGGCTAGCACAGATACGCAGTATTTT. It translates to CASSLVQGASTDTQYF.

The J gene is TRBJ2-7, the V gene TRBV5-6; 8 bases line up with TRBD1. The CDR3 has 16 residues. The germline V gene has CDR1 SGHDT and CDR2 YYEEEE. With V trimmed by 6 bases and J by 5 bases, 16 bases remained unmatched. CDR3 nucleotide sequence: TGTGCCAGCACCAATACCATAACAGGGGGTAGGAACGAGCAGTACTTC. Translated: CASTNTITGGRNEQYF.

CDR3 residues: CASSLGGSKSNQPQHF. CDR3 nucleotides: TGTGCCAGCAGTCTAGGGGGGTCAAAGAGCAATCAGCCCCAGCATTTT. The rearrangement links TRBV7-6 to TRBJ1-5; possible D gene TRBD1, 6 bases. Germline V lookup: CDR1 SGHVS, CDR2 FNYEAQ. V lost 6 bases and J lost 1, with 16 bases in between. CDR3 length: 16 amino acids.

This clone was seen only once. CDR3 DNA sequence: TGTGCCAGCAGCTTGAAGCAGACAGATACGCAGTATTTT. It translates to CASSLKQTDTQYF. This chain connects TRBV5-8 to TRBJ2-3, with D uncertain. The CDR3 totals 13 residues. Trimming removed 1 base from V and 3 bases from J, with 6 bases in between. Germline CDR1 is SGHTS and CDR2 is YDEGEE.

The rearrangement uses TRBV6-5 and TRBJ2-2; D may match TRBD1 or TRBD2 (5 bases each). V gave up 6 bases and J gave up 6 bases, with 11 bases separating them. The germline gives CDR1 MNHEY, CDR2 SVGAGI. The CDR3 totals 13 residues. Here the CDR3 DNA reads TGTGCCAGCAGAATGGGGGTGGCCGGGGAGCTGTTTTTT. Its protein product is CASRMGVAGELFF.

The CDR3 sequence is CASSLGASYEQYF. The CDR3 DNA is TGTGCCAGCAGTCTAGGGGCTTCCTACGAGCAGTACTTC. J is TRBJ2-7 and V is TRBV2; tentatively, D is TRBD1 (5 bases). CDR3 size: 13 residues. Trimming pared 5 bases from V and 1 base from J, leaving 9 bases between. Germline CDR1 SNHLY, CDR2 FYNNEI.

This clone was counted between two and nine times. CDR3 sequence (DNA): TGCGCCAGCAGCCAAGTTAGCGGGGGTTACAATGAGCAGTTCTTC. It specifies CASSQVSGGYNEQFF. The V call is TRBV4-1, the J call TRBJ2-1; 9 bases are shared with TRBD2. The length of the CDR3 is 15 residues. The germline V gene has CDR1 MGHRA and CDR2 YSYEKL. The junction had 2 bases not matched to a gene; V was cut back by 1 base and J by 4 bases.

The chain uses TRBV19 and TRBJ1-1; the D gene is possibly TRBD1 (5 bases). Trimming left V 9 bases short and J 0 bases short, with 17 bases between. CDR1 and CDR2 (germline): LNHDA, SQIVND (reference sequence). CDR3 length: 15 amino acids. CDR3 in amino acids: CASKGSGSMNTEAFF. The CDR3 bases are TGTGCCAGCAAGGGGTCAGGATCTATGAACACTGAAGCTTTCTTT.